This TCR beta chain emerged from a study of technical replicates of blood from several donors. With V trimmed by 5 bases and J by 4 bases, 3 bases remained unmatched. Germline CDR1 MRHNA, CDR2 SNTAGT. The CDR3 runs 15 residues. Assay used: immunoSEQ multiplex PCR; TCRdb lists only in-frame clones, some missing. The table shows around 100,000 clones, with over 85% occurring only once. The rearrangement links TRBV6-4 to TRBJ2-3; 13 bases are shared with TRBD2. This receptor was taken from a human donor in good health. The sequenced sample was T cells isolated from PBMCs. CDR3 sequence: CASSYGLAGADTQYF. CDR3 DNA sequence: TGTGCCAGCAGTTACGGACTAGCGGGAGCAGATACGCAGTATTTT.